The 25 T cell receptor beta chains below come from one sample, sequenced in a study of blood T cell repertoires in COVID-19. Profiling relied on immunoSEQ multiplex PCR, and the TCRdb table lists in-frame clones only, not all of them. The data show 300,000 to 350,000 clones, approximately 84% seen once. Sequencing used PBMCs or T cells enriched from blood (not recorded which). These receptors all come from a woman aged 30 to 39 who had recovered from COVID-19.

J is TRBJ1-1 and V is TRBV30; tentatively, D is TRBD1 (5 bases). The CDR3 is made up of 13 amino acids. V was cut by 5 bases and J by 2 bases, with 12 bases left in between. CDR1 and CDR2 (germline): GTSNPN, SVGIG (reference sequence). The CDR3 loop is CAWAGGPNTEAFF. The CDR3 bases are TGTGCCTGGGCGGGGGGACCTAACACTGAAGCTTTCTTT.

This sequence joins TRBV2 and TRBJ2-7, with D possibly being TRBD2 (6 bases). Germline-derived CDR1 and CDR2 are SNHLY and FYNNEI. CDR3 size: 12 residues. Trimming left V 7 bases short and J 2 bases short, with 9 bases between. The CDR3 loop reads CASKREAYEQYF. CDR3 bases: TGTGCCAGCAAAAGGGAGGCCTACGAGCAGTACTTC.

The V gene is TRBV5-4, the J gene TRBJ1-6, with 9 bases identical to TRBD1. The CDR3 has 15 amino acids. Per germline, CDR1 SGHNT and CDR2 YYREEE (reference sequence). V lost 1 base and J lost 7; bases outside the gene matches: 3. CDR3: CASSLSQGANSPLHF. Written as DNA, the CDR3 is TGTGCCAGCAGCTTGTCACAGGGGGCGAATTCACCCCTCCACTTT.

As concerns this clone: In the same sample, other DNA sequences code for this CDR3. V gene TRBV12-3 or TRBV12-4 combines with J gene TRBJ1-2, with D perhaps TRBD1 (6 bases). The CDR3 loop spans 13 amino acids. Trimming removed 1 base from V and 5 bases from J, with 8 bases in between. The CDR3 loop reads CASSLGQGYGYTF. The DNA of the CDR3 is TGTGCCAGCAGTTTAGGGCAGGGGTATGGCTACACCTTC.

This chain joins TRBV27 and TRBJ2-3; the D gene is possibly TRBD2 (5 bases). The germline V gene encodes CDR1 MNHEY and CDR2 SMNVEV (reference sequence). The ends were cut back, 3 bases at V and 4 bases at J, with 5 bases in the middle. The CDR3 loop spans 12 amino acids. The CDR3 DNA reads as TGTGCCAGCAGTTTTAGCGCAGATACGCAGTATTTT. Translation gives CASSFSADTQYF.

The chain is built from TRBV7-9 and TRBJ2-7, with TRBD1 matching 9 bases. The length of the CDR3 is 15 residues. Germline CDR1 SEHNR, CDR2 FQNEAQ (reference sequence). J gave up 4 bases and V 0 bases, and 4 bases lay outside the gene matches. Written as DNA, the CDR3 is TGTGCCAGCAGCTTAGCCGCGACAGGGGGATACGAGCAGTACTTC. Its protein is CASSLAATGGYEQYF.

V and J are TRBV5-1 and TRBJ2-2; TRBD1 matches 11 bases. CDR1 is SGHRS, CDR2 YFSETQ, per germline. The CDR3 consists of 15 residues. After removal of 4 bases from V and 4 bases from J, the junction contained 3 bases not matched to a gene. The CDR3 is CASSRTGGRTGELFF. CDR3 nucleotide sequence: TGCGCCAGCAGCCGGACAGGGGGCCGCACCGGGGAGCTGTTTTTT. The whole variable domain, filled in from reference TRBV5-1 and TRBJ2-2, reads KAGVTQTPRYLIKTRGQQVTLSCSPISGHRSVSWYQQTPGQGLQFLFEYFSETQRNKGNFPGRFSGRQFSNSRSEMNVSTLELGDSALYLCASSRTGGRTGELFFGEGSRLTVL.

CDR3 loop: CASSLGLAGYNEQFF. The DNA of the CDR3 is TGTGCCAGCAGCTTGGGGCTAGCGGGTTACAATGAGCAGTTCTTC. V is TRBV13 and J is TRBJ2-1, with 8 bases that match TRBD2. CDR1 is PRHDT and CDR2 is FYEKMQ in the germline V gene (reference sequence). The trim removed 3 bases at V and 4 bases at J, leaving 5 bases unmatched. The CDR3 loop spans 15 amino acids.

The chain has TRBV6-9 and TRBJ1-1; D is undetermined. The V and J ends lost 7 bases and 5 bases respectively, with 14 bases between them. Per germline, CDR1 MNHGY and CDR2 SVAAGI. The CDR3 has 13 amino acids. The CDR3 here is CASIAGVRTEAFF. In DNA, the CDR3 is TGTGCCAGCATCGCGGGAGTAAGAACTGAAGCTTTCTTT.

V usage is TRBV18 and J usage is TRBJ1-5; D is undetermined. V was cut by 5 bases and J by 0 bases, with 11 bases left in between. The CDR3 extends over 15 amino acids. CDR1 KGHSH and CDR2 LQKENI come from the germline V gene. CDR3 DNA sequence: TGTGCCAGCTCAGGAGTGACGGATAGCAATCAGCCCCAGCATTTT. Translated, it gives CASSGVTDSNQPQHF.

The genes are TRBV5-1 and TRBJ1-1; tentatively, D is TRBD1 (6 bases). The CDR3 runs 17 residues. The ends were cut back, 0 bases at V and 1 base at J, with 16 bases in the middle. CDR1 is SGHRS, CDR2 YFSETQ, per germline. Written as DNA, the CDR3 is TGCGCCAGCAGCTTGGGATTTTGGGGGGGCCAGAACACTGAAGCTTTCTTT. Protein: CASSLGFWGGQNTEAFF. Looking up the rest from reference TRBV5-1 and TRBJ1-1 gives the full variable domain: KAGVTQTPRYLIKTRGQQVTLSCSPISGHRSVSWYQQTPGQGLQFLFEYFSETQRNKGNFPGRFSGRQFSNSRSEMNVSTLELGDSALYLCASSLGFWGGQNTEAFFGQGTRLTVV.

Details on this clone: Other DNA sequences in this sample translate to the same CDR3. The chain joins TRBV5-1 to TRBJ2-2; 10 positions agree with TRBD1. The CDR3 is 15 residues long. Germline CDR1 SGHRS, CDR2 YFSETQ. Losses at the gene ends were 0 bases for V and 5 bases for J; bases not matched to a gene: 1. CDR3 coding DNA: TGCGCCAGCAGCTTGGGACAGGGGGCGACCGGGGAGCTGTTTTTT. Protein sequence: CASSLGQGATGELFF.

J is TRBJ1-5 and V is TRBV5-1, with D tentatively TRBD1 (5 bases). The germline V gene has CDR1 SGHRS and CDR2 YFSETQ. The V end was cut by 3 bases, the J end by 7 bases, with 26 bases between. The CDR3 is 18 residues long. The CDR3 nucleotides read TGCGCCAGCAGCTCTGGGTCCCCCGGTCGGGGGACCAGGCAGCCCCAGCATTTT. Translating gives CASSSGSPGRGTRQPQHF. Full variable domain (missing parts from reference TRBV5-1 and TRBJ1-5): KAGVTQTPRYLIKTRGQQVTLSCSPISGHRSVSWYQQTPGQGLQFLFEYFSETQRNKGNFPGRFSGRQFSNSRSEMNVSTLELGDSALYLCASSSGSPGRGTRQPQHFGDGTRLSIL.

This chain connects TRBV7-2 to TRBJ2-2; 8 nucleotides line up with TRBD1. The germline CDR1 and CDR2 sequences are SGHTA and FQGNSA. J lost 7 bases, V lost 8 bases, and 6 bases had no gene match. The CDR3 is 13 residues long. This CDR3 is CASATGVGGELFF. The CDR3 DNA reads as TGTGCCAGCGCGACAGGGGTGGGCGGGGAGCTGTTTTTT.

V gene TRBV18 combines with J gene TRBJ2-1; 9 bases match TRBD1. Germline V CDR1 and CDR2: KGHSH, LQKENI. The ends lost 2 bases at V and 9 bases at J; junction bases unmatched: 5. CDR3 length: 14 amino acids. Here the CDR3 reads CASSPSQGASEQFF. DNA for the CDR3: TGTGCCAGCTCACCATCACAGGGGGCTTCTGAGCAGTTCTTC.

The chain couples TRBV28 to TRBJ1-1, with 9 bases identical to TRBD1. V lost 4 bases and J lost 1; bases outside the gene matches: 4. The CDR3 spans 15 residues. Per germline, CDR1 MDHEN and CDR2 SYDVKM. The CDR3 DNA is TGTGCCAGCAGTTCGTACAGGGGGCCGAACACTGAAGCTTTCTTT. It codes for CASSSYRGPNTEAFF.

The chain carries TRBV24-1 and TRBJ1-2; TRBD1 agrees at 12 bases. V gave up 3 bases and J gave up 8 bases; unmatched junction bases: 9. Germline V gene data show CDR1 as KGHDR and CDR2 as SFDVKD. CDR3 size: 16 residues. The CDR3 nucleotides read TGTGCCACCAGTGATCCCTCGGGGACAGGGGGCCGCGGCTACACCTTC. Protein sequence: CATSDPSGTGGRGYTF.

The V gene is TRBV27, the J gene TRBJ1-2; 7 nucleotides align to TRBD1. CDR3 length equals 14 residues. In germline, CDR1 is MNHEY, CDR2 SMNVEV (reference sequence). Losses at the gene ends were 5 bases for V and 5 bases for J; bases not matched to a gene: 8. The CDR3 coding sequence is TGTGCCAGCAGTACGCAACAGGGGCAGTATGGCTACACCTTC. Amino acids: CASSTQQGQYGYTF.

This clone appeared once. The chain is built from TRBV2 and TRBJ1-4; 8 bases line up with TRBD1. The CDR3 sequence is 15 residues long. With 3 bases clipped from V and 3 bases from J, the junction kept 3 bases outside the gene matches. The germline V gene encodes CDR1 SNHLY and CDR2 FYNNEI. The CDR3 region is CASSDRGQANEKLFF. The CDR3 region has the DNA TGTGCCAGCAGTGACCGGGGACAGGCTAATGAAAAACTGTTTTTT.

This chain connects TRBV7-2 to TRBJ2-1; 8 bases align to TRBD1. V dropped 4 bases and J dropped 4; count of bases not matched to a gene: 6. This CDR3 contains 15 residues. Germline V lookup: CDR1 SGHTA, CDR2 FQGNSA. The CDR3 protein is CASSSTGARYNEQFF. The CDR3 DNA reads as TGTGCCAGCAGCTCGACAGGGGCGAGATACAATGAGCAGTTCTTC.

The DNA for the CDR3 is TGTGCCATCAGTCCGGGACAGGGGGAGACTGAAGCTTTCTTT. Translating it yields CAISPGQGETEAFF. The V and J genes are TRBV10-3 and TRBJ1-1; 11 nucleotides agree with TRBD1. Germline V CDR1 and CDR2: ENHRY, SYGVKD. Trimming took 5 bases from V and 5 from J; bases not matched to a gene: 4. The CDR3 is 14 residues long.

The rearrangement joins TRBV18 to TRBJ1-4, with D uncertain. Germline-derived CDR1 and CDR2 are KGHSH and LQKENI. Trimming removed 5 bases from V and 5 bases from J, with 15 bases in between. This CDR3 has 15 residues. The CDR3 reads CASSSRGGLNEKLFF. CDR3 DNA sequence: TGTGCCAGCTCATCCCGGGGAGGGCTGAATGAAAAACTGTTTTTT.

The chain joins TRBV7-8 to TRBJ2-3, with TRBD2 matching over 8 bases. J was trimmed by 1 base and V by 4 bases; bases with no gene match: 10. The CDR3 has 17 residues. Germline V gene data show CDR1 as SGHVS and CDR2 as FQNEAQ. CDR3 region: CASSYRRPAGGTDTQYF. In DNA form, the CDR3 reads TGTGCCAGCAGCTACCGCCGGCCAGCGGGGGGCACAGATACGCAGTATTTT.

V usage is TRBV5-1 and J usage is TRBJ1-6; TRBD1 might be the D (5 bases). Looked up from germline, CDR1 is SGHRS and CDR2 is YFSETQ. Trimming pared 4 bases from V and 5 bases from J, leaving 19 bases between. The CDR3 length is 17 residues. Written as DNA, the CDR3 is TGCGCCAGCAGCCTCCTTTCGGCGGGGGTTAATAATTCACCCCTCCACTTT. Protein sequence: CASSLLSAGVNNSPLHF.

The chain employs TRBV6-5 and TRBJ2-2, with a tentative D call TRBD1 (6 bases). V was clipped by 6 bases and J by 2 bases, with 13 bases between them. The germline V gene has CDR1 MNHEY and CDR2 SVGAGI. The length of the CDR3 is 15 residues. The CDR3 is CASRKQGLNTGELFF. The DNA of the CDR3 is TGTGCCAGCAGGAAACAGGGATTAAACACCGGGGAGCTGTTTTTT.